This T cell receptor beta chain was retrieved from a study of blood T cell repertoires in COVID-19 (TCRdb year 2020). Broadly, across the study: Samples from collaborators originated in the United States, Italy and Spain and spanned both the acute and convalescent phases of COVID-19. The repertoires were made available in a free public database intended to serve as a resource for research on the immune response to SARS-CoV-2. Sample metadata almost always included a de-identified subject ID, COVID-19 status, age in years and sex. The dataset comprised deeply sampled blood TCRbeta repertoires from subjects exposed to, actively infected with, or recovered from COVID-19. Samples came from the ongoing ImmuneRACE study (first 160 participants) plus 1,254 subjects from 6 global collaborators. Where available, HLA class I and class II types were taken from metadata supplied by the sample provider and were not determined by assay-based typing. The material from the prospective study consisted of cDNA or gDNA derived from T cells, B-cell-depleted T cells, or PBMCs.

Collaborating institutions collected whole blood in K2EDTA tubes following their own protocols. For TCRbeta analysis, collaborators shipped samples as frozen whole blood, isolated PBMCs, or DNA extracted from either of those sample types. The CDR3 contains 12 residues, cysteine and phenylalanine counted. The sequence is cut down to CDR3 DNA, 36 bases in frame from base 1. The CDR1 and CDR2 encoded by the germline V gene are MDHEN and SYDVKM. V and J lose 5 bases and 7 bases, and a span of 10 bases separates them. Comments on this clone: Its target antigen remains unknown. Per-base qualities were not stored, and no clone one base away is much larger.

General conclusions and limits of the study: The quantity of clinical and demographic metadata differed by source and by participant and was supplied without curation.

TCRbeta CDR3 regions were amplified from genomic DNA using the immunoSEQ Assay, a bias-controlled multiplex PCR. For the original study's pipeline: The number of nucleated cells in each sample was estimated by amplification of reference gene primers within the assay. To quantify the absolute abundance of each unique TCRbeta CDR3 rearrangement, sequence reads were collapsed and filtered. For each sample, productive Simpson clonality was calculated by taking the square root of Simpson's diversity index across productive rearrangements. The immuneACCESS repertoire file appears here via TCRdb, limited to in-frame rearrangements. These files lack a portion of the clones; in checked studies, under half of the deficit traces to unresolved V genes, and the cause of the others is not known. For V, J and clone size, that table is used; D and trimming come from the DNA. The sample contains some 530,000 clones, approximately 85% of them found a single time. Jointly, the top ten make up about 3% of the sample.

Sequencing used peripheral blood. The receptor's source is a human donor in a cohort sampled during active COVID-19. The sequence links TRBV28 to TRBJ2-3; too little of a D gene remains to name it. The nucleotide sequence is given as TGTGCCAGCAGTCCCCAGATTAATACGCAGTATTTT. Protein translation: CASSPQINTQYF.